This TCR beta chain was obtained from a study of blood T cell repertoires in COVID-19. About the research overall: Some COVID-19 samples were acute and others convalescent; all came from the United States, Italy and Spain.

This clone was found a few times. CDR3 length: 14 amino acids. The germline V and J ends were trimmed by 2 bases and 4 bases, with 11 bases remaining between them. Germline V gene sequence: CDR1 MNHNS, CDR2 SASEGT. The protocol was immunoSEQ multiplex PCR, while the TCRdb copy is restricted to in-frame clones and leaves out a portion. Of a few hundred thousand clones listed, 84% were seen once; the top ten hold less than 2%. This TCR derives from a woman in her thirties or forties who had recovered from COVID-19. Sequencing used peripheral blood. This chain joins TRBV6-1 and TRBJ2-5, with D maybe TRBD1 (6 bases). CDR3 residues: CASSERPRGETQYF. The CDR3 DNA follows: TGTGCCAGCAGTGAAAGGCCCAGGGGAGAGACCCAGTACTTC.